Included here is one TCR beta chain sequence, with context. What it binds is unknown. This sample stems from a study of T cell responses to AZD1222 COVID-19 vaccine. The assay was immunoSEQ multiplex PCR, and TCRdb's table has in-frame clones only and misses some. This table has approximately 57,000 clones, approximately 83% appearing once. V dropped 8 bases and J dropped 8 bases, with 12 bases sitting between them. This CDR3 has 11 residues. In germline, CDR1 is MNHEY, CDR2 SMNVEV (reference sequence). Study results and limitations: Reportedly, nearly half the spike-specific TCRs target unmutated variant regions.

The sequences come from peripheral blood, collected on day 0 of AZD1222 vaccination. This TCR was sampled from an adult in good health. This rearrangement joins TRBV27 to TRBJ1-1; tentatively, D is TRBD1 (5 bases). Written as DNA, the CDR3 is TGTGCCAGCCGTGGGGGGGGAGAAGCTTTCTTT. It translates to CASRGGGEAFF.